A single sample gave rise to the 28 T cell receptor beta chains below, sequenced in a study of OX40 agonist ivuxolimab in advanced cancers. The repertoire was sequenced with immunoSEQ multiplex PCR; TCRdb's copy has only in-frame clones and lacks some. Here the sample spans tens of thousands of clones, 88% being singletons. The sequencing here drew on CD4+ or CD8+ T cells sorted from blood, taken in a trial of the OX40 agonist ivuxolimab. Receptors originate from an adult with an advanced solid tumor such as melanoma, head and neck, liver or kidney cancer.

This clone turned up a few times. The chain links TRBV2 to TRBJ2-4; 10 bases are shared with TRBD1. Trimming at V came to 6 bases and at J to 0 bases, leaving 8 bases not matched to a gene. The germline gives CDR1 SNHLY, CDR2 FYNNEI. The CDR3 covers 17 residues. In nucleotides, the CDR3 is TGTGCCAGCAGAGCCCCGGGACAGGGGTTAGCCAAAAACATTCAGTACTTC. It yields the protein CASRAPGQGLAKNIQYF. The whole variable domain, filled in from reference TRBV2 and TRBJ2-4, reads EPEVTQTPSHQVTQMGQEVILRCVPISNHLYFYWYRQILGQKVEFLVSFYNNEISEKSEIFDDQFSVERPDGSNFTLKIRSTKLEDSAMYFCASRAPGQGLAKNIQYFGAGTRLSVL.

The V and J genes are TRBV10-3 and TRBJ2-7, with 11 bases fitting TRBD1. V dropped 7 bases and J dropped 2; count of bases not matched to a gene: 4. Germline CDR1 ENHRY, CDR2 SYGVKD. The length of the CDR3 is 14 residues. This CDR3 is CAITPGQGAYEQYF. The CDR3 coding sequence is TGTGCCATCACCCCGGGACAGGGGGCCTACGAGCAGTACTTC.

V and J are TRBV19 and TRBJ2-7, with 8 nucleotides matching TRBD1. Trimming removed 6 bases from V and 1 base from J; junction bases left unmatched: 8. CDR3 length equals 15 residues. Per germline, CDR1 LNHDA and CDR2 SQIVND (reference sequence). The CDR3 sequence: CASRASDRGSYEQYF. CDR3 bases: TGTGCCAGTAGGGCCTCCGACAGGGGTTCCTACGAGCAGTACTTC.

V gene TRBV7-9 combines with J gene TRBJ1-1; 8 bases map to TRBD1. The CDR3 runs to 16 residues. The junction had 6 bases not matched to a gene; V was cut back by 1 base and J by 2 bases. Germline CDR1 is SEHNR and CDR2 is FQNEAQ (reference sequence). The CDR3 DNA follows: TGTGCCAGCAGCTTAGACCTGGGACAGGTAAACACTGAAGCTTTCTTT. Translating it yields CASSLDLGQVNTEAFF.

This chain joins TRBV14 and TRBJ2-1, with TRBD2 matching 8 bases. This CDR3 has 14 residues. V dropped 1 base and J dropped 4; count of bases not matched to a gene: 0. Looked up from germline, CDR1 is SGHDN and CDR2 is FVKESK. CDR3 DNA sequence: TGTGCCAGCAGCCAAGCGGGAGGGTACAATGAGCAGTTCTTC. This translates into CASSQAGGYNEQFF.

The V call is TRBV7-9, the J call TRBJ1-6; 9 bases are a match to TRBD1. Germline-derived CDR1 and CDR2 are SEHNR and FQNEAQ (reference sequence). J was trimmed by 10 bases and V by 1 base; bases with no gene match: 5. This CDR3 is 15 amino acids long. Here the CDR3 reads CASSLVTGGVSPLHF. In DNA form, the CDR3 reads TGTGCCAGCAGCTTAGTCACAGGGGGCGTCTCACCCCTCCACTTT.

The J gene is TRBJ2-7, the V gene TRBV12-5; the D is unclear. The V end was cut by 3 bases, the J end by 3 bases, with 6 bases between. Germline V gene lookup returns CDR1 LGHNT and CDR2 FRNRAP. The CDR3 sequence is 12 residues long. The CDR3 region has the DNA TGTGCTAGTGGTTTATACAACTACGAGCAGTACTTC. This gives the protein CASGLYNYEQYF.

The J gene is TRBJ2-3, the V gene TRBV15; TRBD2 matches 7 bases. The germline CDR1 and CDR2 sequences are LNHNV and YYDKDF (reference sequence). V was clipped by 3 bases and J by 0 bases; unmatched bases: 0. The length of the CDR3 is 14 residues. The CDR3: CATSSSGSTDTQYF. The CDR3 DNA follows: TGTGCCACCAGCAGTAGCGGGAGCACAGATACGCAGTATTTT. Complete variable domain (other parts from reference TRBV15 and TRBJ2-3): DAMVIQNPRYQVTQFGKPVTLSCSQTLNHNVMYWYQQKSSQAPKLLFHYYDKDFNNEADTPDNFQSRRPNTSFCFLDIRSPGLGDTAMYLCATSSSGSTDTQYFGPGTRLTVL.

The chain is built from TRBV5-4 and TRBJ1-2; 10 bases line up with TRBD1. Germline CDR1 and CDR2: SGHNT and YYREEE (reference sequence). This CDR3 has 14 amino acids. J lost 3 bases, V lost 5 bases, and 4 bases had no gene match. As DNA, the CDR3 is TGTGCCAGCAGTCGGGACAGGGGCTACTATGGCTACACCTTC. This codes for CASSRDRGYYGYTF.

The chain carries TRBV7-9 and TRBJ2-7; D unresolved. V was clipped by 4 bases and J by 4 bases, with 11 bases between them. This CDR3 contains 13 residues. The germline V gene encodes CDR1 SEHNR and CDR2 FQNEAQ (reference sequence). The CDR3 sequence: CASSSGQSYEQYF. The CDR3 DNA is TGTGCCAGCAGCTCCGGGCAATCTTACGAGCAGTACTTC.

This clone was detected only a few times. CDR3 in amino acids: CASSLAGGQGQPQHF. The CDR3 coding sequence is TGTGCCAGCAGCTTAGCTGGGGGGCAAGGTCAGCCCCAGCATTTT. This rearrangement joins TRBV11-2 to TRBJ1-5; tentatively, D is TRBD1 (6 bases). This CDR3 is 15 amino acids long. Per the germline V gene, CDR1 is SGHAT and CDR2 is FQNNGV. V lost 1 base and J 6 bases, leaving 13 bases between the germline ends.

This CDR3 is CASLPFSGRNEKLFF. The CDR3 bases are TGTGCCAGCCTCCCCTTCTCGGGACGGAATGAAAAACTGTTTTTT. The rearrangement joins TRBV28 to TRBJ1-4, with D tentatively TRBD1 (5 bases). The CDR3 totals 15 residues. Germline CDR1 reads MDHEN; CDR2 reads SYDVKM. V lost 8 bases and J lost 5, with 18 bases in between.

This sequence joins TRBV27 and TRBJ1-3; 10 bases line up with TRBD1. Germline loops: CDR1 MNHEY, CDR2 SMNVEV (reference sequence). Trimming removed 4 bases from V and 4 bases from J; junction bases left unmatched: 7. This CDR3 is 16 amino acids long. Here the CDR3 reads CASSSTGTGVGNTIYF. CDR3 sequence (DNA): TGTGCCAGCAGTTCAACCGGGACAGGGGTCGGAAACACCATATATTTT.

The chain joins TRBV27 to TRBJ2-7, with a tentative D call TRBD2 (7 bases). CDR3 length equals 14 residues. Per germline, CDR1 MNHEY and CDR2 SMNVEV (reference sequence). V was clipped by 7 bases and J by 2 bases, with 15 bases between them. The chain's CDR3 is CASTKRGGTYEQYF. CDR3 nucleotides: TGTGCCAGCACCAAAAGGGGGGGGACCTACGAGCAGTACTTC.

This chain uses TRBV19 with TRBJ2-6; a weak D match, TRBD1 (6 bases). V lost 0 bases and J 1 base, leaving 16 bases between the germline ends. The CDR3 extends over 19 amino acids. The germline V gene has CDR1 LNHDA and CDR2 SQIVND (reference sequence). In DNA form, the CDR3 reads TGTGCCAGTAGTATAGATCGGGACACTACTGGTTCTGGGGCCAACGTCCTGACTTTC. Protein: CASSIDRDTTGSGANVLTF.

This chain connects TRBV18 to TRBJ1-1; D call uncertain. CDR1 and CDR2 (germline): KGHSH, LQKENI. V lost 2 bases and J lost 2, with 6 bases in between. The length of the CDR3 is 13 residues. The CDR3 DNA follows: TGTGCCAGCTCACCATCGGAAAACACTGAAGCTTTCTTT. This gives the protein CASSPSENTEAFF.

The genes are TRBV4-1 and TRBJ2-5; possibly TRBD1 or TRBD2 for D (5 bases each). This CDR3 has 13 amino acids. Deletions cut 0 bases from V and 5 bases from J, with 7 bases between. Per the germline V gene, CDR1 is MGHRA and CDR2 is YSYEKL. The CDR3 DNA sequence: TGCGCCAGCAGCCAAGATTGGGGGGAGACCCAGTACTTC. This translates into CASSQDWGETQYF.

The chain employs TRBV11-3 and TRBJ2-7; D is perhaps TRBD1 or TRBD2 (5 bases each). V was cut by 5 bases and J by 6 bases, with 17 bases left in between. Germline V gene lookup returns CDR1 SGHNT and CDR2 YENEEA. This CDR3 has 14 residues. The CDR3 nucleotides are TGTGCCAGCAGCCCGGGGCCAGGGCAAGGCGAGCAGTACTTC. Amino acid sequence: CASSPGPGQGEQYF.

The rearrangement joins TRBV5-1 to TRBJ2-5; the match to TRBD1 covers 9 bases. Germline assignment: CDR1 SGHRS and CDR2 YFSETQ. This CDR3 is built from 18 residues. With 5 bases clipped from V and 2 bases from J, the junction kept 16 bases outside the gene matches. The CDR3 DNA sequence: TGCGCCAGCAGTTTTCCCCCCGGTACAGGGGGCGGTCAAGAGACCCAGTACTTC. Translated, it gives CASSFPPGTGGGQETQYF.

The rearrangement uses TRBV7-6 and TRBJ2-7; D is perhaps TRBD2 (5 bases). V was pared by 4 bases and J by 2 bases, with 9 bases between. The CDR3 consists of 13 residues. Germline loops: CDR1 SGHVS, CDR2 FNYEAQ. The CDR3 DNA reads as TGTGCCAGCAGCTGGACTGAGACCTACGAGCAGTACTTC. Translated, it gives CASSWTETYEQYF.

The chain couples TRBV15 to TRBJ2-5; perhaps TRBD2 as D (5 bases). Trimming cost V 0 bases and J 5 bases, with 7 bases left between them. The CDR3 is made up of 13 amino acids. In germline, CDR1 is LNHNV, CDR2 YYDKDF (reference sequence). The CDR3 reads CATSRDRRETQYF. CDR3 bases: TGTGCCACCAGCAGAGATAGGAGGGAGACCCAGTACTTC.

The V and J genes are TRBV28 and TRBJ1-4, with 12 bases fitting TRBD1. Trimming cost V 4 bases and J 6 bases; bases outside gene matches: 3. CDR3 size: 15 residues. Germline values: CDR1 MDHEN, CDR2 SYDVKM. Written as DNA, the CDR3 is TGTGCCAGCAGTTCGGGACAGGGGGCGTATGAAAAACTGTTTTTT. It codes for CASSSGQGAYEKLFF.

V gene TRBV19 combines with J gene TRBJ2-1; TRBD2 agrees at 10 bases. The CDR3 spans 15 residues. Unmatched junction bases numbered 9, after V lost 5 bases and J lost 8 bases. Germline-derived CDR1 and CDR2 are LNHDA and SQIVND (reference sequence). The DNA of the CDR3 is TGTGCCAGTAGTTCACTAGCGGGAAGAATGCATGAGCAGTTCTTC. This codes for CASSSLAGRMHEQFF.

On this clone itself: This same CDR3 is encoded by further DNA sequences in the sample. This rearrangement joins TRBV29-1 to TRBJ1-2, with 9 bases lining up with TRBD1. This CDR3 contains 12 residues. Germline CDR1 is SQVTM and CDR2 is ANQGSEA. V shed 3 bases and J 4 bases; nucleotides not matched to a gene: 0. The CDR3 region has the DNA TGCAGCGTTGAGGACAGGGGCTATGGCTACACCTTC. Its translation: CSVEDRGYGYTF.

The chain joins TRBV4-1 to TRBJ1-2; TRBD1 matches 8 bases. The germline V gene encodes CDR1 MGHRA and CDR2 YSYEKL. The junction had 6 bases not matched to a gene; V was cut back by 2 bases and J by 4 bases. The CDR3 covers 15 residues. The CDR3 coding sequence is TGCGCCAGCAGCCAACCGGACAGGGACACCTATGGCTACACCTTC. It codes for CASSQPDRDTYGYTF.

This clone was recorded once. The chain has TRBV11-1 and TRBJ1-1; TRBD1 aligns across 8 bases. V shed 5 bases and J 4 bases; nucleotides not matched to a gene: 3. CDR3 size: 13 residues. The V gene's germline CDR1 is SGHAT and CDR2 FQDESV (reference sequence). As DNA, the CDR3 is TGTGCCAGCAGCACCGACAGGGGCACTGAAGCTTTCTTT. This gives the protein CASSTDRGTEAFF.

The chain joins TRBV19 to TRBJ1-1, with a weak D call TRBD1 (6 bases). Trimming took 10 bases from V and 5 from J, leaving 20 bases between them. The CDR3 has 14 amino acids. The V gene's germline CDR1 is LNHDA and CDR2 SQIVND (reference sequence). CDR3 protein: CATQARRGRTEAFF. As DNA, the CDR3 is TGTGCCACCCAGGCCCGCAGGGGAAGGACTGAAGCTTTCTTT. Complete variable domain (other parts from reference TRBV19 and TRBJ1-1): DGGITQSPKYLFRKEGQNVTLSCEQNLNHDAMYWYRQDPGQGLRLIYYSQIVNDFQKGDIAEGYSVSREKKESFPLTVTSAQKNPTAFYLCATQARRGRTEAFFGQGTRLTVV.

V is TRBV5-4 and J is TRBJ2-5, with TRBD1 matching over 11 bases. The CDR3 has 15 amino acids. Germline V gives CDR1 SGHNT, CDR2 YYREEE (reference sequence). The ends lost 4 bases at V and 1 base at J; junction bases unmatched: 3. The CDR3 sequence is CASSPGQGAQETQYF. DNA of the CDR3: TGTGCCAGCAGCCCCGGACAGGGGGCCCAAGAGACCCAGTACTTC.